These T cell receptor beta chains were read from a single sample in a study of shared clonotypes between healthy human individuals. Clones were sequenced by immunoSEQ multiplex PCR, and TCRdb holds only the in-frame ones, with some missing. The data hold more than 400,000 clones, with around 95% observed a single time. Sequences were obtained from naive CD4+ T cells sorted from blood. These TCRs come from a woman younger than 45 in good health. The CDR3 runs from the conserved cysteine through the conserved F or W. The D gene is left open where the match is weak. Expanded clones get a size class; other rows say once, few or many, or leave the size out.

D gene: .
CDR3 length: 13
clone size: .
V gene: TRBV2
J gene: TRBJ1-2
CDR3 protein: CASSEVSSYGYTF
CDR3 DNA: TGTGCCAGCAGTGAAGTATCGTCTTATGGCTACACCTTC

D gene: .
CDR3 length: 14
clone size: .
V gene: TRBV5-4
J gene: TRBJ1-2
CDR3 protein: CASSLGGRNYGYTF
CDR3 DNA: TGTGCCAGCAGCTTGGGTGGCAGGAACTATGGCTACACCTTC

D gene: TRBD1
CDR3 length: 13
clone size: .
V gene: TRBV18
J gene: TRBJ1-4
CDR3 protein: CASSRDRDEKLFF
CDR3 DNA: TGTGCCAGCTCACGTGACAGGGATGAAAAACTGTTTTTT

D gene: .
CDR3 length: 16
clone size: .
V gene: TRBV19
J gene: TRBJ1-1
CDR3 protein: CASSTKKTTGNTEAFF
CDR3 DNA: TGTGCCAGTAGTACGAAGAAAACGACGGGGAACACTGAAGCTTTCTTT

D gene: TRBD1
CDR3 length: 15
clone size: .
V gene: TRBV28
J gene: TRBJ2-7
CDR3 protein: CASSPIRDSAYEQYF
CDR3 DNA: TGTGCCAGCAGTCCAATCCGGGACAGTGCCTACGAGCAGTACTTC

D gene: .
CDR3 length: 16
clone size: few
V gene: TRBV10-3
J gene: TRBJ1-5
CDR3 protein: CAISESLLNSNQPQHF
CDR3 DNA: TGTGCCATCAGTGAGTCGTTGTTAAATAGCAATCAGCCCCAGCATTTT

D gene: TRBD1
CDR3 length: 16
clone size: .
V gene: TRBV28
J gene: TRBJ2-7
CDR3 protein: CASSLFRDRASYEQYF
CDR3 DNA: TGTGCCAGCAGTTTATTCCGAGACAGGGCCTCCTACGAGCAGTACTTC

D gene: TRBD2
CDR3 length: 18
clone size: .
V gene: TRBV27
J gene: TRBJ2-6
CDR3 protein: CASSWDGRAPLGANVLTF
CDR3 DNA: TGTGCCAGCAGTTGGGACGGGAGGGCCCCCCTTGGGGCCAACGTCCTGACTTTC

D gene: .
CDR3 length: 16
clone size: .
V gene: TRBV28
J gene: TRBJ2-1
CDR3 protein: CASSTPGTLTYNEQFF
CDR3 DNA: TGTGCCAGCAGTACCCCCGGGACGTTGACCTACAATGAGCAGTTCTTC

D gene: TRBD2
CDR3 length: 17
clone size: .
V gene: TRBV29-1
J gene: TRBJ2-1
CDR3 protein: CSNSGLAGGLSYNEQFF
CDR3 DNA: TGCAGCAACTCCGGACTAGCGGGGGGTCTCTCCTACAATGAGCAGTTCTTC

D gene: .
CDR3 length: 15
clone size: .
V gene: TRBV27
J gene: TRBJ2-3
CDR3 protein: CASSFRQVSTDTQYF
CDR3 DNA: TGTGCCAGCAGTTTCCGGCAGGTTAGCACAGATACGCAGTATTTT

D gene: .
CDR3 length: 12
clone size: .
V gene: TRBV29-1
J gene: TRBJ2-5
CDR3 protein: CSVEVVEETQYF
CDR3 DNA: TGCAGCGTTGAAGTAGTAGAAGAGACCCAGTACTTC

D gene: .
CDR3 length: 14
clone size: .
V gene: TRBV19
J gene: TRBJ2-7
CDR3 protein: CASSIQGISYEQYF
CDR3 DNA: TGTGCCAGTAGTATTCAGGGCATCTCCTACGAGCAGTACTTC

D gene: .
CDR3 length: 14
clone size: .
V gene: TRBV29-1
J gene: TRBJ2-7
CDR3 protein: CSANRTTRSYEQYF
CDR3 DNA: TGCAGCGCCAACAGGACCACACGGTCCTACGAGCAGTACTTC

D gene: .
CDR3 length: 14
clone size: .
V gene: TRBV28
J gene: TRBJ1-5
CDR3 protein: CASSFAELAQPQHF
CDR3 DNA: TGTGCCAGCAGTTTTGCAGAGTTGGCTCAGCCCCAGCATTTT

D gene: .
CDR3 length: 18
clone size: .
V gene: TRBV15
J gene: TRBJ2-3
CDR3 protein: CATSRERQVGVLTDTQYF
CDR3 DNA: TGTGCCACCAGCAGAGAGCGGCAGGTGGGGGTTCTCACAGATACGCAGTATTTT

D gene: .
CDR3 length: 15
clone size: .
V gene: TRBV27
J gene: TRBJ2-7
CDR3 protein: CASKFSAGGGYEQYF
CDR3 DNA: TGTGCCAGCAAATTTAGCGCAGGGGGGGGCTACGAGCAGTACTTC

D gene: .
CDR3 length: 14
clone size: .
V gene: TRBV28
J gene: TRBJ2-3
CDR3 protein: CASSPHQQPDTQYF
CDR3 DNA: TGTGCCAGCAGCCCTCACCAGCAACCAGATACGCAGTATTTT

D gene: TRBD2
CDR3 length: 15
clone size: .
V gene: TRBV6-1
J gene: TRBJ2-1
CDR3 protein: CASSVTLAGADEQFF
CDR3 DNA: TGTGCCAGCAGTGTCACACTAGCGGGGGCTGATGAGCAGTTCTTC

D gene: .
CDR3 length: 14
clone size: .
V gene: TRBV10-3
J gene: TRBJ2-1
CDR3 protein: CASATSAVYNEQFF
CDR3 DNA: TGTGCCTCTGCGACGAGCGCAGTCTACAATGAGCAGTTCTTC

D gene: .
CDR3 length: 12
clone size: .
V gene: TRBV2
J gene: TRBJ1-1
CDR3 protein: CASSDRGPEAFF
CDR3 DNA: TGTGCCAGCAGTGACCGGGGGCCTGAAGCTTTCTTT

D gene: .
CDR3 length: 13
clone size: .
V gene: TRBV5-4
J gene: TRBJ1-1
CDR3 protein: CASSLELNTEAFF
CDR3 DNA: TGTGCCAGCAGCTTAGAACTGAACACTGAAGCTTTCTTT

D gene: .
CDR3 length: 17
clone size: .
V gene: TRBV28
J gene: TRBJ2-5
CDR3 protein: CASISPPGVGEQETQYF
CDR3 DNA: TGTGCCAGCATCTCCCCACCCGGGGTCGGGGAGCAAGAGACCCAGTACTTC

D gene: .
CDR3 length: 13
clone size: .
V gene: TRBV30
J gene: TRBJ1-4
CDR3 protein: CAWSARYGEKLFF
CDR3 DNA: TGTGCCTGGAGTGCTAGGTACGGTGAAAAACTGTTTTTT

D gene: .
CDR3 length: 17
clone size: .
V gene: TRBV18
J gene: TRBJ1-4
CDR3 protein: CASSPWAGPGTNEKLFF
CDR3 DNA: TGTGCCAGCTCACCTTGGGCGGGTCCTGGAACTAATGAAAAACTGTTTTTT

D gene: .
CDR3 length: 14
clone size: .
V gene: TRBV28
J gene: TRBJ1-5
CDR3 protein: CASSLATVNQPQHF
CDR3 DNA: TGTGCCAGCAGTTTGGCGACAGTTAATCAGCCCCAGCATTTT

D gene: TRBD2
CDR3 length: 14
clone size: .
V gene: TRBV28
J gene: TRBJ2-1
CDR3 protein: CASSYSGRRNEQFF
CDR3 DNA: TGTGCCAGCAGTTATAGCGGGAGACGGAATGAGCAGTTCTTC

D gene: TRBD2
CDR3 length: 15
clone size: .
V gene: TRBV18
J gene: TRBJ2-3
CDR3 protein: CASSPRGSTSGTQYF
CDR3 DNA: TGTGCCAGCTCACCTCGGGGGTCGACTAGCGGTACGCAGTATTTT

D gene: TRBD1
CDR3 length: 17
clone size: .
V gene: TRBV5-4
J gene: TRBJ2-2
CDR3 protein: CASSFGTGVRATGELFF
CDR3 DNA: TGTGCCAGCAGCTTTGGGACAGGGGTGCGCGCCACCGGGGAGCTGTTTTTT

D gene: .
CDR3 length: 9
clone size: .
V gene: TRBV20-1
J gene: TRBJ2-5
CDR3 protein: CSARGLEYF
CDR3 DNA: TGCAGTGCTAGAGGCCTTGAGTACTTC

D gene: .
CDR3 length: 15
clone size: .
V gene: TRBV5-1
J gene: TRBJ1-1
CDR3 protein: CASSLAGGALTEAFF
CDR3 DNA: TGCGCCAGCAGCTTGGCCGGGGGGGCGCTGACTGAAGCTTTCTTT